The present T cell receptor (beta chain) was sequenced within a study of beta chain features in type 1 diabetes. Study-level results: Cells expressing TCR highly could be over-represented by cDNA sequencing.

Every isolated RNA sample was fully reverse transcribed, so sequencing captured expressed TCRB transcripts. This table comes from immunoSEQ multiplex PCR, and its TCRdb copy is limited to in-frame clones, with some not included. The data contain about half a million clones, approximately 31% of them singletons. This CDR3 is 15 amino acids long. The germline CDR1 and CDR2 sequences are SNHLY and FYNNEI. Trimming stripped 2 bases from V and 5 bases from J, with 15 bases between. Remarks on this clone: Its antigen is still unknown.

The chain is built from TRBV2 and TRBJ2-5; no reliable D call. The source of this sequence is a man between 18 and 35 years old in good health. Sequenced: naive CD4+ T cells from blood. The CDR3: CASSEIGFGEETQYF. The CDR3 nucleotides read TGTGCCAGCAGTGAAATAGGGTTCGGTGAGGAGACCCAGTACTTC.